This T cell receptor (beta chain) comes out of a study of cytomegalovirus exposure and HLA in healthy donors. Study-wide results and limits: An analysis done earlier found most TCR beta V segments productive about 90% or about 30% of the time. Reports described diagnosis of cytomegalovirus status by the classifier as highly specific and sensitive. One later analysis reportedly identified an Asian-associated ancestry cluster that showed fewer N-insertions than the roughly 700-donor mean.

Points on this clone: What it binds is not known.

PCR primers comprised 60 Vbeta and 13 Jbeta primers. Assay used: immunoSEQ multiplex PCR; TCRdb lists only in-frame clones, some missing. The profile shows 130,000 or so clones, approximately 79% of them singletons. V was shortened by 5 bases and J by 7 bases, with 15 bases between the two germline ends. This CDR3 comprises 13 residues. Germline CDR1 LNHNV, CDR2 YYDKDF (reference sequence). This sequence joins TRBV15 and TRBJ2-7; the D gene is possibly TRBD1 (6 bases). Sequencing used PBMCs. This TCR was recovered from a male donor in good health and CMV-seronegative. DNA of the CDR3: TGTGCCACCAGCGGGGGCAAGGCAGGGGAGCAGTACTTC. Protein: CATSGGKAGEQYF.